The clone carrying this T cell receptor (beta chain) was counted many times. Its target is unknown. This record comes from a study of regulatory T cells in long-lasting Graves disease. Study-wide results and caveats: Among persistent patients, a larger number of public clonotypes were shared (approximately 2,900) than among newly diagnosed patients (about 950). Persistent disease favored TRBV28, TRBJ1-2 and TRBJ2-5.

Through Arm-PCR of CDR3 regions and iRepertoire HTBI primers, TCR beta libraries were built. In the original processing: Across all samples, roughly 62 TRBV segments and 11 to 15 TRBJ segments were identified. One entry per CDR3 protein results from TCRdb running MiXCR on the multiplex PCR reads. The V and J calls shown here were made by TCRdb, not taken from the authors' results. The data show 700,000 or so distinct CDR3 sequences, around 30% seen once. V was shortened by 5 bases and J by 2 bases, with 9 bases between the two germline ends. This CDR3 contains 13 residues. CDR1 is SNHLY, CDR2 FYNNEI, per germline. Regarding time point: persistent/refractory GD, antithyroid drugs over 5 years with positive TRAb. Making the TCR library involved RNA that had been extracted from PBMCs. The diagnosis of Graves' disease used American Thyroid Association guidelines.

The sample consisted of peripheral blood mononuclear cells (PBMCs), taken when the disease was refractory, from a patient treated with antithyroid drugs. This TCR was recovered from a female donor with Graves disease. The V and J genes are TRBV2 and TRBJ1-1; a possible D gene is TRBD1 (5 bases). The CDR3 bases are TGTGCCAGCAGTTCTAGGACAAACACTGAAGCTTTCTTT. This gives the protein CASSSRTNTEAFF.